This T cell receptor (beta chain) was sequenced for a study of blood T cell repertoires in COVID-19 (dated by TCRdb to about 2020). With respect to the entire study: Collaborator samples came from the United States, Italy and Spain and covered acute and convalescent phases of COVID-19. HLA class I and class II types, where available, came from metadata supplied by the sample provider rather than from assay-based typing. Samples were obtained from the ongoing ImmuneRACE study (first 160 participants) and from over a thousand subjects provided by 6 global collaborators. A de-identified subject ID, COVID-19 status, age in years and sex were almost always included in the sample metadata. The dataset comprised deeply sampled blood TCRbeta repertoires from subjects exposed to, actively infected with, or recovered from COVID-19. The material from the prospective study consisted of cDNA or gDNA derived from T cells, B-cell-depleted T cells, or PBMCs. The repertoires were released in a freely available public database intended as a resource for research on the immune response to SARS-CoV-2.

For this clone: It lacks a known antigen. No clone much larger than this one lies a single base away; base qualities are absent.

Whole blood was collected in K2EDTA tubes by collaborating institutions according to the institutions' own protocols. For TCRbeta analysis, collaborator samples were shipped as frozen whole blood, as isolated PBMCs, or as DNA extracted from either sample type. On the study overall, not on this receptor specifically: The quantity of clinical and demographic metadata differed by source and by participant and was supplied without curation.

The immunoSEQ Assay, a bias-controlled multiplex PCR, was used to amplify TCRbeta CDR3 regions from genomic DNA. For the original study's pipeline: The number of nucleated cells in each sample was estimated from the amplification of reference gene primers within the assay. To quantify the absolute abundance of each unique TCRbeta CDR3 rearrangement, sequence reads were collapsed and filtered. Productive Simpson clonality was computed per sample as the square root of Simpson's diversity index over productive rearrangements. In TCRdb, the immuneACCESS table is reduced to in-frame sequences with V and J assigned. These tables do not hold every clone; where another copy was compared, an unresolved V gene accounts for under half, and the others remain unexplained. The DNA was the basis for D and trimming; V, J and clone size are from that table. The sample includes 85,000 to 120,000 clones, with 70% to 90% observed a single time. The ten top clones hold around 9.5% of the sample.

Relative to germline, V is 2 bases shorter and J is 7 bases shorter, with 9 bases between their ends. CDR1 and CDR2, looked up from the germline V gene, are MNHNS and SASEGT. From the cysteine up to the phenylalanine, the CDR3 has a length of 13 residues. The kept DNA is CDR3 alone, 39 bases in frame from the first base. This TCR was sampled from a man aged 35 to 55 with active or convalescent COVID-19. Sample: peripheral blood. The sequence joins TRBV6-1 to TRBJ1-5; the D gene is possibly TRBD1, with 5 bases matching. The DNA sequence is TGTGCCAGCAGTGAATATGGGGGGCAGCCCCAGCATTTT. Translated, it gives CASSEYGGQPQHF.